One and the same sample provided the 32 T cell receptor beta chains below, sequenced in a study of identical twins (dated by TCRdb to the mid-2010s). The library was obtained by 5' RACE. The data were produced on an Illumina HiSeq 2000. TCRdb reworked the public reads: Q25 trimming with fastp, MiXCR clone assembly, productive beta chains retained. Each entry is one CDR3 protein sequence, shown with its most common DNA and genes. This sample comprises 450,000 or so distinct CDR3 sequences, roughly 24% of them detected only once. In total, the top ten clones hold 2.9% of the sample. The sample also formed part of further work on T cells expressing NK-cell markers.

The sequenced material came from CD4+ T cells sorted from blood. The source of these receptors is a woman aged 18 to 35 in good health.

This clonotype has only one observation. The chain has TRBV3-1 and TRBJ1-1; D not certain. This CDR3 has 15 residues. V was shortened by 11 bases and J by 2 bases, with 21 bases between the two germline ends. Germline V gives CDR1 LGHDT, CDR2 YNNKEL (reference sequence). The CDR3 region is CACTSSGRGNTEAFF. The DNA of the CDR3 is TGTGCCTGCACTAGCTCGGGCCGCGGAAACACTGAAGCTTTCTTT. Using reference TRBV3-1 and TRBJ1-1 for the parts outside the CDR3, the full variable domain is DTAVSQTPKYLVTQMGNDKSIKCEQNLGHDTMYWYKQDSKKFLKIMFSYNNKELIINETVPNRFSPKSPDKAHLNLHINSLELGDSAVYFCACTSSGRGNTEAFFGQGTRLTVV.

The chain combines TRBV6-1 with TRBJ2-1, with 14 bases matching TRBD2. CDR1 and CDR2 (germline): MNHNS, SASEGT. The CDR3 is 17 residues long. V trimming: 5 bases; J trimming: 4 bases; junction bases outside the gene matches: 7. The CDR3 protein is CASSQTSGRAGYNEQFF. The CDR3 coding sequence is TGTGCCAGCAGTCAGACTAGCGGGAGGGCCGGGTACAATGAGCAGTTCTTC.

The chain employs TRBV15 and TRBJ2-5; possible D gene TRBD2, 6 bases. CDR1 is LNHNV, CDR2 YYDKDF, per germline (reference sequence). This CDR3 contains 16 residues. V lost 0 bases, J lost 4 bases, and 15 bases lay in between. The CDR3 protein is CATSRDGASVGETQYF. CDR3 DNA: TGTGCCACCAGCAGAGATGGGGCTAGCGTTGGAGAGACCCAGTACTTC.

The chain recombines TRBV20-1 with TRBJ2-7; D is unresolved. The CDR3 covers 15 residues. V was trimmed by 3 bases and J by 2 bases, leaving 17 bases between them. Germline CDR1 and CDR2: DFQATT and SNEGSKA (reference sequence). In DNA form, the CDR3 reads TGCAGTGCTAGTCACCCGGCAGGAGCAACCTACGAGCAGTACTTC. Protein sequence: CSASHPAGATYEQYF.

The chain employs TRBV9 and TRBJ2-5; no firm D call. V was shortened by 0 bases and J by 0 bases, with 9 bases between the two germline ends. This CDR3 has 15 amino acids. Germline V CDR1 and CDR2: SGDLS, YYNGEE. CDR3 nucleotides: TGTGCCAGCAGCGTAGGGGCTGTCGACCAAGAGACCCAGTACTTC. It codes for CASSVGAVDQETQYF.

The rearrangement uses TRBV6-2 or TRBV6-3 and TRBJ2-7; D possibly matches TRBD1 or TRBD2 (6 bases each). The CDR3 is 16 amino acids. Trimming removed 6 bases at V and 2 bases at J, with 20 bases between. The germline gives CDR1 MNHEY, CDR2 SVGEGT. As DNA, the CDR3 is TGTGCCAGCAGATCCTCCGGGGGCGGAGTGGCCTACGAGCAGTACTTC. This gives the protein CASRSSGGGVAYEQYF.

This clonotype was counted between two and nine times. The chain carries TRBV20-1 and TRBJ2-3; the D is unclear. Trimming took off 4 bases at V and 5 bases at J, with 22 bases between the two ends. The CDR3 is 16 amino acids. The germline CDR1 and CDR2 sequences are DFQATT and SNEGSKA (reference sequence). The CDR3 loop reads CSAMGVLRNSGDTQYF. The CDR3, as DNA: TGCAGTGCTATGGGCGTGCTGCGGAACTCCGGAGATACGCAGTATTTT.

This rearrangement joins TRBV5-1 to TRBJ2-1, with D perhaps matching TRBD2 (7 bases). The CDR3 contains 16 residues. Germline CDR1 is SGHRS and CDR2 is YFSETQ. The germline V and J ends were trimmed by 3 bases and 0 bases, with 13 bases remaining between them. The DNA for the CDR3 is TGCGCCAGCAGCTGGGGGGGCGGGAGCTCCTACAATGAGCAGTTCTTC. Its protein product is CASSWGGGSSYNEQFF.

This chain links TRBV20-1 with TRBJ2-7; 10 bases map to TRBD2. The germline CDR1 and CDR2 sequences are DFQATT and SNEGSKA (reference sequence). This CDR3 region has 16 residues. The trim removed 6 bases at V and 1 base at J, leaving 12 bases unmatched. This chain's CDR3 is CSARLAGVGRSYEQYF. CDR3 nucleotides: TGCAGTGCAAGGCTAGCGGGAGTAGGAAGATCCTACGAGCAGTACTTC.

CDR3 residues: CASCPSWVAGPNQETQYF. CDR3 DNA sequence: TGTGCCAGCTGCCCGTCTTGGGTAGCGGGACCCAATCAAGAGACCCAGTACTTC. The chain couples TRBV3-1 to TRBJ2-5; 8 nucleotides agree with TRBD2. From germline, CDR1 is LGHDT and CDR2 YNNKEL (reference sequence). Trimming at V came to 8 bases and at J to 2 bases, leaving 19 bases not matched to a gene. The length of the CDR3 is 18 residues.

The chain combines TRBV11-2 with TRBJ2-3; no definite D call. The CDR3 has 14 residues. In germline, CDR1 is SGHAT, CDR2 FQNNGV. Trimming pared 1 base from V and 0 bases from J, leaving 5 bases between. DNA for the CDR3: TGTGCCAGCAGCTTAGGCTACAGCACAGATACGCAGTATTTT. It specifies CASSLGYSTDTQYF.

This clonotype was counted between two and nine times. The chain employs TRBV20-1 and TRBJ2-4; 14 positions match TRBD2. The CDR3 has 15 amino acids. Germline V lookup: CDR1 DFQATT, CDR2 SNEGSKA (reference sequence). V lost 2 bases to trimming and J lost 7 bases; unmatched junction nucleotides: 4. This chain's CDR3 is CSARRGTSGSNIQYF. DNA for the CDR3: TGCAGTGCTAGACGTGGGACTAGCGGGAGTAACATTCAGTACTTC.

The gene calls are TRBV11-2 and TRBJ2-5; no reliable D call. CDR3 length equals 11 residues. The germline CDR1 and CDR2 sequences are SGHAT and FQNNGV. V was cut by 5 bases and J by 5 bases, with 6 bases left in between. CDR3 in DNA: TGTGCCAGCAGCATAAGCGAGACCCAGTACTTC. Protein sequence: CASSISETQYF. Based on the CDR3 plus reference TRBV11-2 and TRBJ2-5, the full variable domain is EAGVAQSPRYKIIEKRQSVAFWCNPISGHATLYWYQQILGQGPKLLIQFQNNGVVDDSQLPKDRFSAERLKGVDSTLKIQPAKLEDSAVYLCASSISETQYFGPGTRLLVL.

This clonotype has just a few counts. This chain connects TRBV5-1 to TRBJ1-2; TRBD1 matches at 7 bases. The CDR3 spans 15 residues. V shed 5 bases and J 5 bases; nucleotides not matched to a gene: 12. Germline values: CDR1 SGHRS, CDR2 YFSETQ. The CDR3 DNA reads TGCGCCAGCAGAACCCAAGAGGGCAGGGGGTATGGCTACACCTTC. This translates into CASRTQEGRGYGYTF.

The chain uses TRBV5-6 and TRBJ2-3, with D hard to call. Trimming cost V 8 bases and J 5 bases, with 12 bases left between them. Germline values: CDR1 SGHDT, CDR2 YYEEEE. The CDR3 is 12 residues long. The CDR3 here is CASGRSIDTQYF. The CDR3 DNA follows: TGTGCCAGTGGACGGTCTATAGATACGCAGTATTTT.

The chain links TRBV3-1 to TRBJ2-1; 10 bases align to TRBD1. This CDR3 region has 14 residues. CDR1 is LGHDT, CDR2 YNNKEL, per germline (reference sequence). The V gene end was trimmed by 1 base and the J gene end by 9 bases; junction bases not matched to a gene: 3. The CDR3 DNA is TGTGCCAGCAGCCAAGGGACAGGGGGTATTGAGCAGTTCTTC. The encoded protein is CASSQGTGGIEQFF.

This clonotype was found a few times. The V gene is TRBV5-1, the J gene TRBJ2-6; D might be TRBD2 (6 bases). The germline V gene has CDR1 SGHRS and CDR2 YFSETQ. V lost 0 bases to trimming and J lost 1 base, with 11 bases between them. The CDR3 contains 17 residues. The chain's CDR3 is CASSLEVGGSGANVLTF. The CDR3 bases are TGCGCCAGCAGCTTGGAGGTCGGGGGATCTGGGGCCAACGTCCTGACTTTC.

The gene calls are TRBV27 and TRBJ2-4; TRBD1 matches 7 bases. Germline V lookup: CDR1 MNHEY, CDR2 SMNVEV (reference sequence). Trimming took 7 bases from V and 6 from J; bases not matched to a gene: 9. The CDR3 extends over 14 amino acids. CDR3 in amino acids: CASNLRDRVNIQYF. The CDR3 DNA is TGTGCCAGCAACCTCCGGGACAGAGTAAACATTCAGTACTTC.

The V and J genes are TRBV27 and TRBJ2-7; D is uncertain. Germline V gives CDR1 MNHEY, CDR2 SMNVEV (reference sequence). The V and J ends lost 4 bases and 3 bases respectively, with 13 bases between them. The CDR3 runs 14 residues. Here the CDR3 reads CASSSRPQFYEQYF. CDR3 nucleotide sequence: TGTGCCAGCAGTTCCAGACCACAGTTCTACGAGCAGTACTTC.

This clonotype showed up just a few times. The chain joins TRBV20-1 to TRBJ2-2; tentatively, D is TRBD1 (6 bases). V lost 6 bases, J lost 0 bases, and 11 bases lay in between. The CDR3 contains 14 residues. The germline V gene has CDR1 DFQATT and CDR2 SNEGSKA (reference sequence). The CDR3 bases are TGCAGTGCGACCGACAGGACGAACACCGGGGAGCTGTTTTTT. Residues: CSATDRTNTGELFF.

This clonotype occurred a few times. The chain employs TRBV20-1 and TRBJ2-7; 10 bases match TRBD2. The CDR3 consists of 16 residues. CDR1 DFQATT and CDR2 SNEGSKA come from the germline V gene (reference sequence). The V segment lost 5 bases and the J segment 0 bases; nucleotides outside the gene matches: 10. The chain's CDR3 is CSADTGLADSSYEQYF. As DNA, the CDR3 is TGCAGTGCTGATACCGGACTAGCGGATAGCTCCTACGAGCAGTACTTC.

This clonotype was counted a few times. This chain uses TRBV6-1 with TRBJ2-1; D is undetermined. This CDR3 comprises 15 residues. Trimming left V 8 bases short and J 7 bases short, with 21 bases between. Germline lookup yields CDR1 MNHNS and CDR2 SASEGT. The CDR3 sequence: CASQPPHGIGNEQFF. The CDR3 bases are TGTGCCAGCCAACCCCCGCATGGGATAGGGAATGAGCAGTTCTTC.

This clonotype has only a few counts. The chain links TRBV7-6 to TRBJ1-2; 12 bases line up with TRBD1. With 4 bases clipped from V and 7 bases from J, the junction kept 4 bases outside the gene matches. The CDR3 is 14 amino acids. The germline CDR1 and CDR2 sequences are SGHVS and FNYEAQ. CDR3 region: CASSWGQGAGGYTF. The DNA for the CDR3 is TGTGCCAGCAGCTGGGGACAGGGGGCGGGTGGCTACACCTTC. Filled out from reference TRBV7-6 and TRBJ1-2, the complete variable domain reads GAGVSQSPRYKVTKRGQDVALRCDPISGHVSLYWYRQALGQGPEFLTYFNYEAQQDKSGLPNDRFSAERPEGSISTLTIQRTEQRDSAMYRCASSWGQGAGGYTFGSGTRLTVV.

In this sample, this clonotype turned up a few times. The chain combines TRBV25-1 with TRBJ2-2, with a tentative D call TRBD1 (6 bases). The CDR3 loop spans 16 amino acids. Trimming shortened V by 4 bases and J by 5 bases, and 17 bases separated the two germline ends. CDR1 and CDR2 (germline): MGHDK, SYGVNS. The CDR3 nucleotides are TGTGCCAGCAGTGTACAGGGAATCGGTCGAACCGGGGAGCTGTTTTTT. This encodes CASSVQGIGRTGELFF.

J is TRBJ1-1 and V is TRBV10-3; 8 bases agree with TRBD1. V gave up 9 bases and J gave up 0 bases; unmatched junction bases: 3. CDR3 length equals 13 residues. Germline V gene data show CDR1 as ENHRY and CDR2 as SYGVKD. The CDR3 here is CAIRTGMNTEAFF. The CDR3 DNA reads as TGTGCCATACGGACAGGGATGAACACTGAAGCTTTCTTT.

CDR3 nucleotides: TGTGCCAGCAGTCGACAGGCCTATAATTCACCCCTCCACTTT. Its translation: CASSRQAYNSPLHF. This chain uses TRBV12-3 or TRBV12-4 with TRBJ1-6, with D perhaps matching TRBD1 (6 bases). V was trimmed by 5 bases and J by 2 bases, leaving 7 bases between them. This CDR3 contains 14 residues.

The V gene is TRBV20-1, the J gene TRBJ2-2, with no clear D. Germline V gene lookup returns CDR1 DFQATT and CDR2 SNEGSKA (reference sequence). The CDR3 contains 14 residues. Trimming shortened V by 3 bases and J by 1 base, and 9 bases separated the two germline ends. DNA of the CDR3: TGCAGTGCTAGCTTTATCGGGAACACCGGGGAGCTGTTTTTT. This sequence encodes CSASFIGNTGELFF.

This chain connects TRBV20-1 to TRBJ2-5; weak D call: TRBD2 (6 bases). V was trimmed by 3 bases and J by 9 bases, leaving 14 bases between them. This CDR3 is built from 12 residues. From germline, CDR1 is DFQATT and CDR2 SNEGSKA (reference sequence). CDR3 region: CSARREAQAQYF. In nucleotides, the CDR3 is TGCAGTGCTAGGAGGGAGGCCCAGGCCCAGTACTTC.

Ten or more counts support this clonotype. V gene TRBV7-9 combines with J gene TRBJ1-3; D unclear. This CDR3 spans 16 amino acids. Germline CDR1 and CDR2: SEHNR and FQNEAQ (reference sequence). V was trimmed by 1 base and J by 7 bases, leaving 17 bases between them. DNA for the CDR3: TGTGCCAGCAGCTTAGATCGGGCAGCAGGAGGGAACACCATATATTTT. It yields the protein CASSLDRAAGGNTIYF. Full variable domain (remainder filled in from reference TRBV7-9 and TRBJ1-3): DTGVSQNPRHKITKRGQNVTFRCDPISEHNRLYWYRQTLGQGPEFLTYFQNEAQLEKSRLLSDRFSAERPKGSFSTLEIQRTEQGDSAMYLCASSLDRAAGGNTIYFGEGSWLTVV.

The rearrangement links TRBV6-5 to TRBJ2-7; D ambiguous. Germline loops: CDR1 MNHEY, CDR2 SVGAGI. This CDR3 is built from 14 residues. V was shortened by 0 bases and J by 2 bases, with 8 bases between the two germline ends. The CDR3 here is CASSYSAVPYEQYF. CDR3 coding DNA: TGTGCCAGCAGTTACTCGGCAGTCCCCTACGAGCAGTACTTC.

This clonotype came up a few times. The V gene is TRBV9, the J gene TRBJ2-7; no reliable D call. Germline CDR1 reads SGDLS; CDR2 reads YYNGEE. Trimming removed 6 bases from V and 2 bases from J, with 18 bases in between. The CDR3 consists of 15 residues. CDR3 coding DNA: TGTGCCAGCATCCGAAAGCAGGCGGTAACCTACGAGCAGTACTTC. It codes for CASIRKQAVTYEQYF.

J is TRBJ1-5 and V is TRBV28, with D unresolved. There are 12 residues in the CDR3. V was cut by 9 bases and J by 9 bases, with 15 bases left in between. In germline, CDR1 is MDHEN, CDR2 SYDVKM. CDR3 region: CASQFTSPPQHF. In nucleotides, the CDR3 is TGTGCCAGTCAATTCACATCACCGCCCCAGCATTTT.